A selection of T cell receptor beta chains follows, all from one sample in a study of cytomegalovirus exposure and HLA in healthy donors. The method was immunoSEQ multiplex PCR; TCRdb's version includes in-frame clones alone and lacks a portion of them. This repertoire comprises about 140,000 clones; its ten largest clones make up about 2.2%. The sequenced sample consisted of PBMCs. These receptors all come from a woman between 18 and 29 years old in good health and CMV-seronegative. The CDR3 runs from the conserved cysteine through the conserved F or W. A D gene is named only where the DNA matches it firmly.

V gene: TRBV4-3; D gene: -; CDR3 length: 14; J gene: TRBJ1-1; CDR3 protein: CASSQVLSNTEAFF; CDR3 DNA: TGCGCCAGCAGCCAAGTACTGTCGAACACTGAAGCTTTCTTT
V gene: TRBV28; D gene: TRBD1; CDR3 length: 16; J gene: TRBJ1-1; CDR3 protein: CASRGGQGGLDTEAFF; CDR3 DNA: TGTGCCAGCAGGGGGGGACAGGGAGGGTTAGACACTGAAGCTTTCTTT
V gene: TRBV1; D gene: -; CDR3 length: 17; J gene: TRBJ2-1; CDR3 protein: CTAETGLAGALYNEQFF; CDR3 DNA: TGCACCGCAGAAACCGGACTAGCGGGAGCGCTCTACAATGAGCAGTTCTTC
V gene: TRBV9; D gene: TRBD1; CDR3 length: 15; J gene: TRBJ2-3; CDR3 protein: CASSPGQGVSDTQYF; CDR3 DNA: TGTGCCAGCAGCCCCGGACAGGGGGTGTCAGATACGCAGTATTTT
V gene: TRBV7-8; D gene: TRBD2; CDR3 length: 14; J gene: TRBJ2-1; CDR3 protein: CASSVKAGVDEQFF; CDR3 DNA: TGTGCCAGCAGCGTGAAAGCGGGAGTTGATGAGCAGTTCTTC
V gene: TRBV7-2; D gene: -; CDR3 length: 16; J gene: TRBJ1-1; CDR3 protein: CASSRGSGPMNTEAFF; CDR3 DNA: TGTGCCAGCAGCCGGGGGTCCGGGCCTATGAACACTGAAGCTTTCTTT
V gene: TRBV30; D gene: -; CDR3 length: 14; J gene: TRBJ1-4; CDR3 protein: CAWSLDSTNEKLFF; CDR3 DNA: TGTGCCTGGAGTTTGGACAGCACGAATGAAAAACTGTTTTTT
V gene: TRBV25-1; D gene: -; CDR3 length: 17; J gene: TRBJ1-4; CDR3 protein: CASSEFRGTGGREKLFF; CDR3 DNA: TGTGCCAGCAGTGAATTTCGAGGGACGGGGGGGCGTGAAAAACTGTTTTTT
V gene: TRBV7-9; D gene: -; CDR3 length: 14; J gene: TRBJ1-2; CDR3 protein: CASSLVGVNYGYTF; CDR3 DNA: TGTGCCAGCAGCTTAGTAGGGGTTAACTATGGCTACACCTTC
V gene: TRBV2; D gene: TRBD2; CDR3 length: 14; J gene: TRBJ2-1; CDR3 protein: CASSGGRARNEQFF; CDR3 DNA: TGTGCCAGCAGTGGCGGGAGGGCCAGGAATGAGCAGTTCTTC
V gene: TRBV5-1; D gene: -; CDR3 length: 14; J gene: TRBJ1-1; CDR3 protein: CASSLSRGNTEAFF; CDR3 DNA: TGCGCCAGCAGCTTGAGCAGGGGGAACACTGAAGCTTTCTTT
V gene: TRBV19; D gene: TRBD1; CDR3 length: 16; J gene: TRBJ1-2; CDR3 protein: CASSIQDRGLLVGYTF; CDR3 DNA: TGTGCCAGTAGTATCCAGGACAGGGGGCTGTTGGTCGGCTACACCTTC
V gene: TRBV7-2; D gene: -; CDR3 length: 16; J gene: TRBJ2-1; CDR3 protein: CASSYSGPSSYNEQFF; CDR3 DNA: TGTGCCAGCAGCTACAGCGGGCCCAGCTCCTACAATGAGCAGTTCTTC
V gene: TRBV5-8; D gene: -; CDR3 length: 17; J gene: TRBJ1-3; CDR3 protein: CASSQVLGLSSGNTIYF; CDR3 DNA: TGTGCCAGCAGCCAGGTTTTAGGCCTCTCCTCTGGAAACACCATATATTTT
V gene: TRBV6-5; D gene: -; CDR3 length: 13; J gene: TRBJ1-5; CDR3 protein: CASSWGRDQPQHF; CDR3 DNA: TGTGCCAGCAGCTGGGGGAGGGATCAGCCCCAGCATTTT
V gene: TRBV19; D gene: -; CDR3 length: 13; J gene: TRBJ1-5; CDR3 protein: CASSIQSHQPQHF; CDR3 DNA: TGTGCCAGTAGTATACAGTCTCATCAGCCCCAGCATTTT
V gene: TRBV18; D gene: -; CDR3 length: 13; J gene: TRBJ2-7; CDR3 protein: CASSGGQEGEQYF; CDR3 DNA: TGTGCCAGCTCAGGGGGCCAAGAGGGAGAGCAGTACTTC
V gene: TRBV19; D gene: -; CDR3 length: 13; J gene: TRBJ1-4; CDR3 protein: CASSIQGYEKLFF; CDR3 DNA: TGTGCCAGTAGTATACAGGGTTATGAAAAACTGTTTTTT
V gene: TRBV28; D gene: TRBD1; CDR3 length: 14; J gene: TRBJ2-7; CDR3 protein: CASRSGTGGYEQYF; CDR3 DNA: TGTGCCAGCAGGTCCGGGACAGGGGGTTACGAGCAGTACTTC
V gene: TRBV30; D gene: -; CDR3 length: 12; J gene: TRBJ2-1; CDR3 protein: CAWRRSYNEQFF; CDR3 DNA: TGTGCCTGGAGGAGGAGTTACAATGAGCAGTTCTTC
V gene: TRBV5-1; D gene: TRBD1; CDR3 length: 14; J gene: TRBJ1-1; CDR3 protein: CASSSTGQGTEAFF; CDR3 DNA: TGCGCCAGCAGCTCAACGGGACAGGGAACTGAAGCTTTCTTT
V gene: TRBV10-3; D gene: TRBD2; CDR3 length: 20; J gene: TRBJ2-1; CDR3 protein: CAISESGQGASGRVGGEQFF; CDR3 DNA: TGTGCCATCAGTGAGTCAGGTCAGGGGGCTAGCGGGAGGGTTGGAGGTGAGCAGTTCTTC
V gene: TRBV19; D gene: TRBD2; CDR3 length: 19; J gene: TRBJ2-3; CDR3 protein: CASSGSLAGGHPSTDTQYF; CDR3 DNA: TGTGCCAGTAGTGGCTCACTAGCGGGAGGGCATCCTAGCACAGATACGCAGTATTTT
V gene: TRBV5-5; D gene: TRBD2; CDR3 length: 20; J gene: TRBJ2-3; CDR3 protein: CASSLLPGLAGGPSGDTQYF; CDR3 DNA: TGTGCCAGCAGCTTGTTACCGGGACTAGCGGGAGGGCCCTCAGGAGATACGCAGTATTTT
V gene: TRBV4-1; D gene: TRBD1; CDR3 length: 17; J gene: TRBJ1-6; CDR3 protein: CASSQADRGPANSPLHF; CDR3 DNA: TGCGCCAGCAGCCAAGCTGACAGGGGGCCGGCTAATTCACCCCTCCACTTT
V gene: TRBV7-2; D gene: TRBD2; CDR3 length: 17; J gene: TRBJ2-5; CDR3 protein: CASSPGLAGGGVKTQYF; CDR3 DNA: TGTGCCAGCAGCCCCGGACTAGCGGGAGGCGGAGTGAAGACCCAGTACTTC
V gene: TRBV18; D gene: -; CDR3 length: 13; J gene: TRBJ1-1; CDR3 protein: CASSPTVNTEAFF; CDR3 DNA: TGTGCCAGCTCACCGACAGTGAACACTGAAGCTTTCTTT
V gene: TRBV5-1; D gene: -; CDR3 length: 16; J gene: TRBJ1-2; CDR3 protein: CASSLDYPPMNYGYTF; CDR3 DNA: TGCGCCAGCAGCTTGGACTACCCCCCCATGAACTATGGCTACACCTTC